One T cell receptor (beta chain) is described in this entry. What it binds is not known. The sample belongs to a study of T cells in Graves' hyperthyroidism and ophthalmopathy. The study, taken as a whole, reports: The model made its ophthalmopathy prediction, and onset followed a median around 6.5 months later.

Subjects with ophthalmopathy showed a Clinical Activity Score no lower than 3, a NOSPECS grade no lower than 4, and a duration shorter than 3 months. RNA transcripts gave rise to amplified TCR beta CDR3 regions. HTBI primers were employed in a first-round RT-PCR of the TCR CDR3. TCRdb re-called the multiplex PCR reads with MiXCR, one entry per CDR3 protein. The data show some 490,000 distinct CDR3 sequences, less than 25% seen once. The clonotype originates from a woman aged 65 to 85 with Graves' ophthalmopathy. The sequenced sample was blood.

CDR3 amino acids: CATSTTRTGGGYTF. The CDR3 nucleotides are TGTGCCACCAGCACCACAAGGACAGGGGGCGGCTACACCTTC. This chain links TRBV15 with TRBJ1-2; TRBD1 aligns across 11 bases. Trimming took 4 bases from V and 8 from J; bases not matched to a gene: 6. The CDR3 spans 14 residues. Germline CDR1 reads LNHNV; CDR2 reads YYDKDF (reference sequence).